This TCR beta chain was captured in a study of blood T cells in healthy people across ages. CDR1 and CDR2 from the germline V gene are SGHTA and FQGTGA. With V trimmed by 2 bases and J by 0 bases, 3 bases remained unmatched. This CDR3 spans 16 amino acids. A J-beta primer mix and a sample-barcoded 5' primer were used in a second PCR of about 7 to 11 cycles. Each TCR beta cDNA got a 12-nucleotide random molecular identifier. A single record per CDR3 protein comes from TCRdb applying MiXCR to the 5' RACE reads. The data contain about 800,000 distinct CDR3 sequences, approximately 25% of them singletons. These data were likewise used in another study, on T cells of mothers and their children. In that study: The people who donated were three healthy Caucasian mothers and their six children.

The source of this sequence is a boy between 10 and 17 years old in good health. Specimen: blood. V usage is TRBV7-3 and J usage is TRBJ2-1, with 8 nucleotides matching TRBD1. Here the CDR3 DNA reads TGTGCCAGCAGCTTACAGGGGGCAAGCTCCTACAATGAGCAGTTCTTC. Its translation is CASSLQGASSYNEQFF.